Many counts were recorded for the clone carrying this TCR beta chain. What it binds is unknown. The CDR3 totals 16 residues. Germline loops: CDR1 SGDLS, CDR2 YYNGEE. V dropped 4 bases and J dropped 2 bases, with 18 bases sitting between them. This specimen comes from a study of Tregs in tolerant kidney transplant recipients. At the level of the study: CD4+CD25+CD127- cells came from approximately 3-day belatacept mixed lymphocyte reactions, some with approximately 5-day graft donor restimulation.

The table came from immunoSEQ multiplex PCR; TCRdb's copy has only in-frame clones and leaves some out. The table includes 15,000 to 20,000 clones, 61% detected once. Study-wide points: Tregs expanded with activated donor B cells seemed most donor-specific.

This TCR came from a human donor in good health. The chain couples TRBV9 to TRBJ1-1, with D uncertain. Sequencing was done on a sample of Tregs from blood cultured with allogeneic cells. As DNA, the CDR3 is TGTGCCAGCAGCCCCCAGGCTCTCAAGATCAACACTGAAGCTTTCTTT. It codes for CASSPQALKINTEAFF.